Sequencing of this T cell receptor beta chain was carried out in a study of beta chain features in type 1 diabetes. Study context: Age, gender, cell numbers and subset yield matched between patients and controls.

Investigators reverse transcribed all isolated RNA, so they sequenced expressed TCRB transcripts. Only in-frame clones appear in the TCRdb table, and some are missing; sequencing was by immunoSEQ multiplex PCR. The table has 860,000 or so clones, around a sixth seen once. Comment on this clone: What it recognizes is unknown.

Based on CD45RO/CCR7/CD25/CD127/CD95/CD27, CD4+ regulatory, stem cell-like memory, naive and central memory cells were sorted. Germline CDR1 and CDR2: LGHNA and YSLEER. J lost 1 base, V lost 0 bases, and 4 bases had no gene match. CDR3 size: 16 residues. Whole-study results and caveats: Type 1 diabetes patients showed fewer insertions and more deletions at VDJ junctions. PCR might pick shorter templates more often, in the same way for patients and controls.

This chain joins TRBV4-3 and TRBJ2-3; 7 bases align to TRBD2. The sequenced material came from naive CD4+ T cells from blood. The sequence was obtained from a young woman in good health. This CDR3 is CASSQDILAGTDTQYF. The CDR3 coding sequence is TGCGCCAGCAGCCAAGACATCCTAGCGGGCACAGATACGCAGTATTTT.